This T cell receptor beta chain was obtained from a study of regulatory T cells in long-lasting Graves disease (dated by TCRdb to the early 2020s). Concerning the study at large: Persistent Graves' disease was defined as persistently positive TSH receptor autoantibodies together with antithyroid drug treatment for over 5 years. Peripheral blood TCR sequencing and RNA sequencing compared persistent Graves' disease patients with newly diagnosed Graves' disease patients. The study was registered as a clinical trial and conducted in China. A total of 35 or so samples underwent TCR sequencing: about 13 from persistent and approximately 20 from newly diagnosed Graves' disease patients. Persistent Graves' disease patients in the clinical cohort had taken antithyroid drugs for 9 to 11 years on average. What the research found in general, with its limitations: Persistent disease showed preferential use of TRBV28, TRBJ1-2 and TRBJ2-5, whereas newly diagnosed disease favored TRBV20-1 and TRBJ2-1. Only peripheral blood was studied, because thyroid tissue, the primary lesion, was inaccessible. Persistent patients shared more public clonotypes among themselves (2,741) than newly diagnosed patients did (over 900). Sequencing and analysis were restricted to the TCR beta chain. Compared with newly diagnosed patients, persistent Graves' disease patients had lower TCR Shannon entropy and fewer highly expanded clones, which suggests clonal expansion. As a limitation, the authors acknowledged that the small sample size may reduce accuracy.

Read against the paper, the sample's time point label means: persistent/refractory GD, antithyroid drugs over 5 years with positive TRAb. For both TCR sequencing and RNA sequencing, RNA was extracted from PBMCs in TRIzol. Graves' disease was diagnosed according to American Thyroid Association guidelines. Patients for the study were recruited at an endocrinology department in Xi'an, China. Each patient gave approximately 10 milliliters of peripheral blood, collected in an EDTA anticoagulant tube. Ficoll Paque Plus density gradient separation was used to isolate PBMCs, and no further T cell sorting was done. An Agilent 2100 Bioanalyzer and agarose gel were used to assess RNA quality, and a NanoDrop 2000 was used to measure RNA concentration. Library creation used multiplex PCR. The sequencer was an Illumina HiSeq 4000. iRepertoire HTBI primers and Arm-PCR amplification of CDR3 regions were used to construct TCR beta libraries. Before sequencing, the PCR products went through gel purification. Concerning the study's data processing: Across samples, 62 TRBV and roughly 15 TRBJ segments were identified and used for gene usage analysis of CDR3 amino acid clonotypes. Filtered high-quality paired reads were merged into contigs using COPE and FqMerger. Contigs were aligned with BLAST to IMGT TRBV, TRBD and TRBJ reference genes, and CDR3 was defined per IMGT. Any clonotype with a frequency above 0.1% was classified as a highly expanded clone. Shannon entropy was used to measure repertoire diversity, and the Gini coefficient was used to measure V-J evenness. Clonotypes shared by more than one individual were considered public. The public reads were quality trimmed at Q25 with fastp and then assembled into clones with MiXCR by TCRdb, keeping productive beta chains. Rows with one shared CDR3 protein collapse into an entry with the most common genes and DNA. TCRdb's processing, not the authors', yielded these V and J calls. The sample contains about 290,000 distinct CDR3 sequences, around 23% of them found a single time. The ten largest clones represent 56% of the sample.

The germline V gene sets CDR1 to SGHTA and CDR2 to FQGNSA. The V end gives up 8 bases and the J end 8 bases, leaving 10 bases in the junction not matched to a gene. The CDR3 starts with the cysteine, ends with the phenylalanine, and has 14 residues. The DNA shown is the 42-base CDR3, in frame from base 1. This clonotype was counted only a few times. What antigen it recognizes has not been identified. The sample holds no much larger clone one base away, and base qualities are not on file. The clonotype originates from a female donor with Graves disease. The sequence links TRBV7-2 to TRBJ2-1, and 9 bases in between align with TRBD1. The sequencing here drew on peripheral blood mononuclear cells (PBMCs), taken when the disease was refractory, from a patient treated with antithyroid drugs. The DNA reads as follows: TGTGCCAGCCGATGGACAGGGGCGGGGGATGAGCAGTTCTTC. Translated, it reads CASRWTGAGDEQFF.